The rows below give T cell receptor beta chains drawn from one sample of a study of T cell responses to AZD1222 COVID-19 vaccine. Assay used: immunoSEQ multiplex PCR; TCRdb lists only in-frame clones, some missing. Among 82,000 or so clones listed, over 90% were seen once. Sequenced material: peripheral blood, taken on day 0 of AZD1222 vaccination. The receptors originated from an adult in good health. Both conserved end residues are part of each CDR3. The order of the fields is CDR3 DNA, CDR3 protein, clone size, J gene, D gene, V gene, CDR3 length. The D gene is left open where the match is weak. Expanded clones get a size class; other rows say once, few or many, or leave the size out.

TGTGCCAGCAGCCAAGATCCATGGGCCTTCTCTGGAAACACCATATATTTT | CASSQDPWAFSGNTIYF | . | TRBJ1-3 | . | TRBV14 | 17
TGTGCCACCAGTGACTCCTCCAGGGAGGTCTCTGGCTACACCTTC | CATSDSSREVSGYTF | . | TRBJ1-2 | . | TRBV24-1 | 15
TGTGCCAGCAGTTCCCTGACAGGCGTGAGCATGTTTTTT | CASSSLTGVSMFF | . | TRBJ1-4 | . | TRBV28 | 13
TGTGCCAGCAGCTTAGTAGGAGGTACCTCCTACAATGAGCAGTTCTTC | CASSLVGGTSYNEQFF | . | TRBJ2-1 | . | TRBV7-9 | 16
TGTGCCAGCAGCATTAGCCGGGGCTACGAGCAGTACTTC | CASSISRGYEQYF | . | TRBJ2-7 | . | TRBV28 | 13
TGTGCCAGTAGTATAGGTGGCGGGGGGGAGCTGTTTTTT | CASSIGGGGELFF | . | TRBJ2-2 | . | TRBV19 | 13
TGTGCCAGTACCCTCACGGGACGCCTCGAGGGGTCCTATGGCTACACCTTC | CASTLTGRLEGSYGYTF | . | TRBJ1-2 | . | TRBV19 | 17
TGTGCCAGCAGTCCGCCAGGACTAGCGGGGGGATTGACCGCCTACGAGCAGTACTTC | CASSPPGLAGGLTAYEQYF | . | TRBJ2-7 | TRBD2 | TRBV6-6 | 19
TGTGCCAGTAGTATGACAGGGACTAATGAAAAACTGTTTTTT | CASSMTGTNEKLFF | . | TRBJ1-4 | TRBD1 | TRBV19 | 14
TGTGCCAGTGGGACAGGGTTGGGCACAGATACGCAGTATTTT | CASGTGLGTDTQYF | . | TRBJ2-3 | TRBD1 | TRBV19 | 14
TGTGCCAGCAATAGGGTTTTTAGCAATCAGCCCCAGCATTTT | CASNRVFSNQPQHF | . | TRBJ1-5 | . | TRBV27 | 14
TGCGCCAGCAGCTTGGGACTAGCGGGGGACTACACCGGGGAGCTGTTTTTT | CASSLGLAGDYTGELFF | . | TRBJ2-2 | TRBD2 | TRBV5-1 | 17
TGTGCCAGCAGCGAGTCGCGCGGAAAGACAGGGCTGATGAACACTGAAGCTTTCTTT | CASSESRGKTGLMNTEAFF | once | TRBJ1-1 | TRBD1 | TRBV11-2 | 19
TGTGCCAGTAGTATAGAGGGCAGCTACACCTTC | CASSIEGSYTF | once | TRBJ1-2 | . | TRBV19 | 11
TGTGCCAGCTACGACAGGGCCTATGGCTACACCTTC | CASYDRAYGYTF | . | TRBJ1-2 | TRBD1 | TRBV6-4 | 12
TGTGCCATCAGTGAGTCGACGCCACGAGAAGCTTTCTTT | CAISESTPREAFF | . | TRBJ1-1 | . | TRBV10-3 | 13
TGTGCCAGCAGTACCCCCTACGGTAACTATGGCTACACCTTC | CASSTPYGNYGYTF | . | TRBJ1-2 | . | TRBV6-2/TRBV6-3 | 14
TGCGCCAGCAGCCAGGGAGGGACAAGCTATGGCTACACCTTC | CASSQGGTSYGYTF | once | TRBJ1-2 | . | TRBV5-1 | 14
TGTGCCAGCAGCAGGACACGATTTTGGGCAGATACGCAGTATTTT | CASSRTRFWADTQYF | . | TRBJ2-3 | . | TRBV6-5 | 15
TGTGCCAGTAGTATAGGGGTGGCCAGGGGGAGTGATTCACCCCTCCACTTT | CASSIGVARGSDSPLHF | . | TRBJ1-6 | TRBD1 | TRBV19 | 17
TGTGCCAGTAGTATAAATATGAACACTGAAGCTTTCTTT | CASSINMNTEAFF | few | TRBJ1-1 | . | TRBV19 | 13
TGTGCCATCAGCGCAGGTGATTCCTCTGGGGCCAACGTCCTGACTTTC | CAISAGDSSGANVLTF | . | TRBJ2-6 | . | TRBV10-3 | 16
TGTGCCAGCAGCCTCGGGCCAACTCGGAATGAGCAGTTCTTC | CASSLGPTRNEQFF | . | TRBJ2-1 | . | TRBV3-1/TRBV3-2 | 14
TGTGCCAGCAGCTTAGCCGGGACTCTCAATCAGCCCCAGCATTTT | CASSLAGTLNQPQHF | . | TRBJ1-5 | . | TRBV7-8 | 15
TGTGCCAGTAGTATAGGGACAGGGAGGACTCAGCCCCAGCATTTT | CASSIGTGRTQPQHF | once | TRBJ1-5 | TRBD1 | TRBV19 | 15
TGTGCCAGCAGCTACTCAGGGGGTCAGCCCCAGCATTTT | CASSYSGGQPQHF | . | TRBJ1-5 | TRBD1 | TRBV5-6 | 13
TGTGCCATCAGTAGACAGGCGGATAATTCACCCCTCCACTTT | CAISRQADNSPLHF | few | TRBJ1-6 | . | TRBV10-3 | 14
TGTGCCAGCAGGACAGGGCGAAGCACTGAAGCTTTCTTT | CASRTGRSTEAFF | . | TRBJ1-1 | TRBD1 | TRBV25-1 | 13
TGTGCCAGCAACACAGGGGGCGAAGGGGCCAACGTCCTGACTTTC | CASNTGGEGANVLTF | . | TRBJ2-6 | TRBD1 | TRBV28 | 15
TGTGCCAGCAGCCAAGATTGGTCAGGGAACACTGAAGCTTTCTTT | CASSQDWSGNTEAFF | few | TRBJ1-1 | . | TRBV3-1/TRBV3-2 | 15
TGTGCCAGCAGTTACCCGGACGTCACCGGGGAGCTGTTTTTT | CASSYPDVTGELFF | . | TRBJ2-2 | . | TRBV6-2/TRBV6-3 | 14
TGCGCCAGCAGCTTGGCAGTTCAGGGGACTGAAGCTTTCTTT | CASSLAVQGTEAFF | . | TRBJ1-1 | . | TRBV5-1 | 14
TGCGCCAGCAGCGGTCAGGGGGCAAGGGAGATACAGCAGTACTTC | CASSGQGAREIQQYF | . | TRBJ2-7 | TRBD1 | TRBV5-1 | 15
TGCGCCAGCAGCCCCGACAGGGGCGACGAGCAGTACTTC | CASSPDRGDEQYF | once | TRBJ2-7 | TRBD1 | TRBV5-1 | 13
TGCGCCAGCAGCCAATCTTACAGGGGCGAGCAGTACTTC | CASSQSYRGEQYF | . | TRBJ2-7 | TRBD1 | TRBV4-3 | 13
TGCAGTGCTAGTCGGGCCTGGGACCGCACCTACGAGCAGTACTTC | CSASRAWDRTYEQYF | . | TRBJ2-7 | . | TRBV20-1 | 15
TGTGCCAGCAGCCAGGGTTTTAGCGGGGGAACTTACAATGAGCAGTTCTTC | CASSQGFSGGTYNEQFF | . | TRBJ2-1 | TRBD2 | TRBV3-1/TRBV3-2 | 17
TGCGCCAGCAGCCAACCCGGGACAGTACGAGGCTACACCTTC | CASSQPGTVRGYTF | . | TRBJ1-2 | TRBD1 | TRBV4-1 | 14
TGTGCACTTACGGGACAGGGGGCATATGAGCAGTTCTTC | CALTGQGAYEQFF | once | TRBJ2-1 | . | TRBV12-2 | 13
TGTGCCAGCAGTCTACAGGGACCCAATTCACCCCTCCACTTT | CASSLQGPNSPLHF | . | TRBJ1-6 | . | TRBV3-1/TRBV3-2 | 14
TGTGCCACCGGGAAGGGGGCCGATAACACAGATACGCAGTATTTT | CATGKGADNTDTQYF | . | TRBJ2-3 | TRBD1 | TRBV15 | 15
TGTGCCATCAGTAAGGACGACCCATATGGCTACACCTTC | CAISKDDPYGYTF | . | TRBJ1-2 | . | TRBV10-3 | 13
TGTGCCAGTTCGACCTTTGCGGGGGGACTAGTAACAGATACGCAGTATTTT | CASSTFAGGLVTDTQYF | . | TRBJ2-3 | TRBD2 | TRBV19 | 17
TGTGCCAGCAGCTTATGGTTCCAAGAGACCCAGTACTTC | CASSLWFQETQYF | . | TRBJ2-5 | . | TRBV7-9 | 13
TGTGCCACCTCACCAGGGATCGTAGGCTACACCTTC | CATSPGIVGYTF | . | TRBJ1-2 | . | TRBV12-3/TRBV12-4 | 12
TGTGCCTGGAGTCAGGGGGAAAAACTGTTTTTT | CAWSQGEKLFF | . | TRBJ1-4 | . | TRBV30 | 11
TGTGCCAGCAGCTTCGGCATTCTGAACACTGAAGCTTTCTTT | CASSFGILNTEAFF | once | TRBJ1-1 | . | TRBV9 | 14
TGTGCCAGTATGAACCTCTATGGCTACACCTTC | CASMNLYGYTF | . | TRBJ1-2 | . | TRBV7-9 | 11
TGTGCCAGCAGCTCCCAGGGCCGCACAGATACGCAGTATTTT | CASSSQGRTDTQYF | . | TRBJ2-3 | . | TRBV11-3 | 14